These T cell receptor beta chains were read from a single sample in a study of graft-versus-host responses after intestinal transplantation. Method: immunoSEQ multiplex PCR; TCRdb's copy keeps in-frame clones and lacks some. The sample records 35,000 to 45,000 clones, approximately 93% being singletons. The antigens for these receptors are not known. This specimen was unstimulated CD4+ T cells sorted from spleen or lymph node cells, taken before transplant. Source of these receptors: a human donor who was the organ donor for an intestinal transplant. Both conserved end residues are part of each CDR3. Each record gives: J gene, V gene, D gene, clone size, CDR3 length, CDR3 DNA, CDR3 protein. A D gene is named only where the DNA matches it firmly. For some rows the clone size is stated as once, few or many, or as a class when expanded; others skip it.

>TRBJ2-3|TRBV5-4|-|-|13
TGTGCCAGCAGCTTGAGAGGGACAGATACGCAGTATTTT
CASSLRGTDTQYF
>TRBJ1-3|TRBV30|TRBD1|-|15
TGTGCCTGGAGTTACCAGGGGGCAGCTGGAAACACCATATATTTT
CAWSYQGAAGNTIYF
>TRBJ2-3|TRBV10-3|TRBD2|-|13
TGTGCCACGAGCGGGGGGGCGGCAGATACGCAGTATTTT
CATSGGAADTQYF
>TRBJ1-1|TRBV5-1|-|-|14
TGCGCCAGCAGCCTGGGGGCTCCGAACACTGAAGCTTTCTTT
CASSLGAPNTEAFF
>TRBJ2-7|TRBV25-1|-|-|14
TGTGCCAGCAGTGAACCAGGACCGTTGGGCGAGCAGTACTTC
CASSEPGPLGEQYF
>TRBJ1-6|TRBV5-1|-|-|16
TGCGCCAGCAGCTTGGTCGTAGGTTACAATAATTCACCCCTCCACTTT
CASSLVVGYNNSPLHF
>TRBJ2-1|TRBV4-1|TRBD2|-|16
TGCGCCAGCAGCCAAGTTTCCAGCGGGGGGGCGGGTGAGCAGTTCTTC
CASSQVSSGGAGEQFF
>TRBJ2-1|TRBV5-4|TRBD2|-|17
TGTGCCAGCAGCTTGGGCGGGGGGGCCGGGTCCTACAATGAGCAGTTCTTC
CASSLGGGAGSYNEQFF
>TRBJ2-1|TRBV28|-|once|15
TGTGCCAGCAGTTATCGGGTAAGCTCCTACAATGAGCAGTTCTTC
CASSYRVSSYNEQFF
>TRBJ2-5|TRBV11-1|-|-|14
TGTGCCAGCAGCTTAGAGGGGGGGGTGGGGACCCAGTACTTC
CASSLEGGVGTQYF
>TRBJ2-1|TRBV19|-|-|15
TGTGCCAGTAGTACCCAGGGCGGGTTGTATGGGGGGCAGTTCTTC
CASSTQGGLYGGQFF
>TRBJ1-5|TRBV6-6|-|-|16
TGTGCCAGCAGTTACTCACAGACTTATAGCAATCAGCCCCAGCATTTT
CASSYSQTYSNQPQHF
>TRBJ2-1|TRBV25-1|TRBD2|-|17
TGTGCCAGCAGTTCCCTAGCGGGGGACACCTCCTACAATGAGCAGTTCTTC
CASSSLAGDTSYNEQFF
>TRBJ1-1|TRBV19|-|once|14
TGTGCCAGTATCCCCTGGGGGGCGCATACTGAAGCTTTCTTT
CASIPWGAHTEAFF
>TRBJ1-2|TRBV18|-|once|13
TGTGCCAGTCACGGGGTATCGAACTATGGCTACACCTTC
CASHGVSNYGYTF
>TRBJ1-5|TRBV23-1|-|-|11
TGCGCCAGCAGTCCCGGGGGGGTCCAGCATTTT
CASSPGGVQHF
>TRBJ1-6|TRBV27|-|-|16
TGTGCCAGCAGTTTATCGAGGGGGAATCATAATTCACCCCTCCACTTT
CASSLSRGNHNSPLHF
>TRBJ2-5|TRBV7-2|TRBD2|-|15
TGTGCCAGCAGCCCGATAGCGGGGCACCAAGAGACCCAGTACTTC
CASSPIAGHQETQYF
>TRBJ1-2|TRBV10-3|-|once|14
TGTGCCATCAGTGAGTCGGGGGGGCTGGATGGCTACACCTTC
CAISESGGLDGYTF
>TRBJ2-2|TRBV9|TRBD1|-|16
TGTGCCAGCAGCGCCTGGACAGGGGGCCGAACCGGGGAGCTGTTTTTT
CASSAWTGGRTGELFF
>TRBJ2-1|TRBV9|TRBD2|-|13
TGTGCCAGCGGGACTAGCGGGGTCAATGAGCAGTTCTTC
CASGTSGVNEQFF
>TRBJ2-3|TRBV5-6|-|-|14
TGTGCCAGCAGCTTGTTTGACAGCACAGATACGCAGTATTTT
CASSLFDSTDTQYF
>TRBJ2-2|TRBV5-6|TRBD1|once|15
TGTGCCAGCAGCTGGGACAGGGGGAGGACCGGGGAGCTGTTTTTT
CASSWDRGRTGELFF
>TRBJ2-5|TRBV7-2|TRBD1|-|15
TGTGCCAGCAGCTTATGGGACAGGGACCGAGAGACCCAGTACTTC
CASSLWDRDRETQYF
>TRBJ2-5|TRBV4-1|-|few|14
TGCGCCAGCAGCCAAGATCCCCGGGAAGAGACCCAGTACTTC
CASSQDPREETQYF
>TRBJ1-2|TRBV6-5|-|-|15
TGTGCCAGCAGTTACTCGAAAGGGACTGACTATGGCTACACCTTC
CASSYSKGTDYGYTF
>TRBJ2-5|TRBV4-1|-|-|14
TGCGCCAGCAGCCTGGAAGTAGGGGGGGAGACCCAGTACTTC
CASSLEVGGETQYF
>TRBJ1-5|TRBV7-2|-|-|16
TGTGCCAGCAGCTTAGATGGGGGGGGGAGCAATCAGCCCCAGCATTTT
CASSLDGGGSNQPQHF
>TRBJ1-2|TRBV19|TRBD1|-|15
TGTGCCAGTAGTTCCCCAGGGGGCGCGAACTATGGCTACACCTTC
CASSSPGGANYGYTF
>TRBJ2-5|TRBV5-8|TRBD1|-|15
TGTGCCAGCAGCGCCCGACAGGGGTTGGGAGAGACCCAGTACTTC
CASSARQGLGETQYF
>TRBJ1-2|TRBV7-9|TRBD1|-|14
TGTGCCAGCAGCTCCGGACAGGGGGTAGGAAGCTACACCTTC
CASSSGQGVGSYTF
>TRBJ1-5|TRBV6-1|-|-|15
TGTGCCAGCAGTCGGACGTGGGATAGCAATCAGCCCCAGCATTTT
CASSRTWDSNQPQHF